A selection of T cell receptor beta chains follows, all from one sample in a study of T cell changes during pregnancy in multiple sclerosis. TCRdb's copy holds only in-frame clones and misses some; the assay was immunoSEQ multiplex PCR. The table includes about 69,000 clones, 80% to 90% detected once. The source was peripheral blood, collected before pregnancy. All receptors derive from a female donor with multiple sclerosis, enrolled in a pregnancy study. Both conserved end residues are part of each CDR3. The D gene is left open where the match is weak. Rows may omit the clone size; those that give it use once, few, many or a size class.

CDR3 DNA	CDR3 protein	D gene	V gene	clone size	J gene
TGTGCCAGCAGCTCGAGTATAGCGGTTTTGAGAGGTGATACGCAGTATTTT	CASSSSIAVLRGDTQYF	.	TRBV7-9	.	TRBJ2-3
TGTGCCAGCAGCTTAGAAGGCGGACAGGGGGTCCAGCCCCAGCATTTT	CASSLEGGQGVQPQHF	TRBD1	TRBV7-2	few	TRBJ1-5
TGTGCCAGCAGCCCTGGGACTGCCGGTAGCAATCAGCCCCAGCATTTT	CASSPGTAGSNQPQHF	.	TRBV7-2	.	TRBJ1-5
TGTGCCAGCAGTTACTCTGGTGCGGGATACACCGGGGAGCTGTTTTTT	CASSYSGAGYTGELFF	.	TRBV6-6	.	TRBJ2-2
TGTGCCAGCAGCCAGGGGGGCAATCAGCCCCAGCATTTT	CASSQGGNQPQHF	TRBD1	TRBV6-5	.	TRBJ1-5
TGTGCCAGCAGCCCTGGTAGCGCAGGCAGCTCCTACAATGAGCAGTTCTTC	CASSPGSAGSSYNEQFF	.	TRBV5-4	.	TRBJ2-1
TGTGCCAGCATAGGACAGGGGGACACCGGGGAGCTGTTTTTT	CASIGQGDTGELFF	TRBD1	TRBV6-6	.	TRBJ2-2
TGTGCCAGCAGCTTAGGGGACATCTCTGGAAACACCATATATTTT	CASSLGDISGNTIYF	.	TRBV7-9	few	TRBJ1-3
TGTGCCAGCGGAAAAAGGCGGGGTAACACCGGGGAGCTGTTTTTT	CASGKRRGNTGELFF	.	TRBV7-9	few	TRBJ2-2
TGTGCCATCAGCCCGCTGACAGGGGTCCACTCTGGGGCCAACGTCCTGACTTTC	CAISPLTGVHSGANVLTF	TRBD1	TRBV10-3	.	TRBJ2-6
TGCGCCAGCAGCTTGGAGGCGGCAGGACTAGCGGGAAACGAGCAGTACTTC	CASSLEAAGLAGNEQYF	TRBD2	TRBV5-1	.	TRBJ2-7
TGTGCCAGCTCACCACCTTCGACAGGGGGCCAAGAGACCCAGTACTTC	CASSPPSTGGQETQYF	TRBD1	TRBV18	.	TRBJ2-5
TGTGCCAGCAGTTTGAGCAATGAGCAGTTCTTC	CASSLSNEQFF	.	TRBV28	.	TRBJ2-1
TGTGCCAGCAGTGAGATCTATGGGGGAGGGCCCCCCTACAATGAGCAGTTCTTC	CASSEIYGGGPPYNEQFF	TRBD2	TRBV6-1	.	TRBJ2-1
TGTGCCAGCAGCCCCGCAGGATTTGGGGAGACCCAGTACTTC	CASSPAGFGETQYF	.	TRBV6-5	few	TRBJ2-5
TGTGCCAGCAGCTCGATCTCGACAGGGAAGACCGGGGAGCTGTTTTTT	CASSSISTGKTGELFF	TRBD1	TRBV9	.	TRBJ2-2
TGTGCCAGCAGCTTAGGCAGGGGTCGAGCTTTCTTT	CASSLGRGRAFF	.	TRBV7-8	.	TRBJ1-1
TGTGCCAGCAGCGCCCCTACAGGGCTGAACACTGAAGCTTTCTTT	CASSAPTGLNTEAFF	.	TRBV9	few	TRBJ1-1
TGTGCCAGCAGCTTTCGGGAGGCCGGGACAGATACGCAGTATTTT	CASSFREAGTDTQYF	TRBD2	TRBV7-2	.	TRBJ2-3
TGTGCTTTCGATCGGGGTGCGGACACTGAAGCTTTCTTT	CAFDRGADTEAFF	.	TRBV30	.	TRBJ1-1
TGTGCCAGCAGCCCCTGGACTAGCGGGAGGCTCACAGATACGCAGTATTTT	CASSPWTSGRLTDTQYF	TRBD2	TRBV11-2	.	TRBJ2-3
TGTGCCAGCTCACCACCGGCGGCGGTTCCCGGGGAGCTGTTTTTT	CASSPPAAVPGELFF	.	TRBV18	.	TRBJ2-2
TGTGCCAGCAGCCCGCGGGACAGGGGGCTTGGTGGCTACACCTTC	CASSPRDRGLGGYTF	TRBD1	TRBV7-9	.	TRBJ1-2
TGTGCCAGCAGCTTGGCAGCAGGAGGCAATTCACCCCTCCACTTT	CASSLAAGGNSPLHF	.	TRBV5-4	few	TRBJ1-6
TGTGCCAGCAGTGAACTGACAGCCAACACTGAAGCTTTCTTT	CASSELTANTEAFF	.	TRBV2	.	TRBJ1-1
TGTGCCAGCAGCTTAGTGTCAGTAACCTACGAGCAGTACTTC	CASSLVSVTYEQYF	.	TRBV7-9	.	TRBJ2-7
TGTGCCAGCAGTTTCTCCTCGAGCTCCTATAATTCACCCCTCCACTTT	CASSFSSSSYNSPLHF	.	TRBV27	.	TRBJ1-6
TGTGCCAGCTCGTCGGGGACAGGGAAAAATGGAAACACCATATATTTT	CASSSGTGKNGNTIYF	TRBD1	TRBV18	.	TRBJ1-3
TGTGCCAGCAGCGGACAGGTCTCTGGAAACACCATATATTTT	CASSGQVSGNTIYF	.	TRBV9	.	TRBJ1-3
TGTGCCAGCAGATGGGACAGGGCCAATCAGCCCCAGCATTTT	CASRWDRANQPQHF	TRBD1	TRBV6-1	once	TRBJ1-5
TGTGCCAGCAGCTTGCAGGCCTCTGGAAACACCATATATTTT	CASSLQASGNTIYF	.	TRBV7-2	.	TRBJ1-3
TGTGCCTGGACCTGGGGACAGGCCCCTAATGAAAAACTGTTTTTT	CAWTWGQAPNEKLFF	TRBD1	TRBV30	.	TRBJ1-4
TGCGCCAGCCAAACGGGACAGGGAGCTGAAGCTTTCTTT	CASQTGQGAEAFF	TRBD1	TRBV10-1	.	TRBJ1-1
TGTGCCAGCAGTGAACACCTTATGGACAGCTACCTCTATGGCTACACCTTC	CASSEHLMDSYLYGYTF	.	TRBV2	many	TRBJ1-2
TGCGCCAGCAGTTCCCAGGGGACTGAAGCTTTCTTT	CASSSQGTEAFF	.	TRBV5-1	.	TRBJ1-1
TGCGCCAGCAGTCGGGACAGGGCAAGCTCCTACAATGAGCAGTTCTTC	CASSRDRASSYNEQFF	TRBD1	TRBV5-1	.	TRBJ2-1
TGTGCCAGCAGCTTGTCGACAGGGGGCGGGTCACCCCTCCACTTT	CASSLSTGGGSPLHF	TRBD1	TRBV7-2	.	TRBJ1-6
TGTGCCAGTAGTATAAATAAGGAGGAGCAGTACTTC	CASSINKEEQYF	.	TRBV19	.	TRBJ2-7
TGTGCCAACGACAGGGGCAATCAGCCCCAGCATTTT	CANDRGNQPQHF	TRBD1	TRBV25-1	.	TRBJ1-5
TGTGCCAGCAGTTTCGGCAGGGAGGCTTACAATGAGCAGTTCTTC	CASSFGREAYNEQFF	.	TRBV27	once	TRBJ2-1
TGCAGCGTTGAGCCAGGCTCTGGAAACACCATATATTTT	CSVEPGSGNTIYF	.	TRBV29-1	few	TRBJ1-3
TGTGCCAGCAGCCTAGCGGGACTCCAAGAGACCCAGTACTTC	CASSLAGLQETQYF	TRBD2	TRBV7-2	.	TRBJ2-5
TGCGCCAGCAGCCAAGATGGCCAGGGGACTAGCGAACCCAATGAGCAGTTCTTC	CASSQDGQGTSEPNEQFF	TRBD2	TRBV4-1	.	TRBJ2-1
TGTGCCAGCGGAGGGAGTGAGGGAAATCAGCCCCAGCATTTT	CASGGSEGNQPQHF	.	TRBV6-5	.	TRBJ1-5
TGTGCCAGCAGCTTGGGGGCAGGGGGCGGTGAAAAACTGTTTTTT	CASSLGAGGGEKLFF	TRBD1	TRBV5-6	.	TRBJ1-4
TGTGCCAGCACCGACCCGGGGGGCCCAGAGACCCAGTACTTC	CASTDPGGPETQYF	.	TRBV6-5	.	TRBJ2-5
TGTGCCACACTTCAGCGGGGGCGCTGGGATAGCCCCCAGCATTTT	CATLQRGRWDSPQHF	.	TRBV19	.	TRBJ1-5
TGTGCCAGCAGCCAATATGCGGATACGCAGTATTTT	CASSQYADTQYF	.	TRBV7-2	.	TRBJ2-3
TGTGCCAGTTCGAATTCTCGGACAGGGAACTATGGCTACACCTTC	CASSNSRTGNYGYTF	TRBD1	TRBV6-4	.	TRBJ1-2
TGTGCCAGCTCAGGGACAGACCTTGAAGCTTTCTTT	CASSGTDLEAFF	TRBD1	TRBV18	once	TRBJ1-1